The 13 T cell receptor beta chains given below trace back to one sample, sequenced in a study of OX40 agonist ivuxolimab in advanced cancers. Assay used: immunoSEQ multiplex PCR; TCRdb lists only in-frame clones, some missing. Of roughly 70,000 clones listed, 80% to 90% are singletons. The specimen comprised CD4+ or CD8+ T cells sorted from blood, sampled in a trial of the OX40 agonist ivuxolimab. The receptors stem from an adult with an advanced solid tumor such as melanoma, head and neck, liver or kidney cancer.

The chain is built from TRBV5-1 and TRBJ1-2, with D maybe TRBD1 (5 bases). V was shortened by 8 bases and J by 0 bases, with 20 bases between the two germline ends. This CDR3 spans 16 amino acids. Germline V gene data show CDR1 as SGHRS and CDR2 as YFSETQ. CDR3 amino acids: CASARGTPEANYGYTF. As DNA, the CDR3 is TGCGCCAGTGCCCGGGGGACTCCGGAAGCTAACTATGGCTACACCTTC. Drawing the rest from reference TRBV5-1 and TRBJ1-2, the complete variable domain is KAGVTQTPRYLIKTRGQQVTLSCSPISGHRSVSWYQQTPGQGLQFLFEYFSETQRNKGNFPGRFSGRQFSNSRSEMNVSTLELGDSALYLCASARGTPEANYGYTFGSGTRLTVV.

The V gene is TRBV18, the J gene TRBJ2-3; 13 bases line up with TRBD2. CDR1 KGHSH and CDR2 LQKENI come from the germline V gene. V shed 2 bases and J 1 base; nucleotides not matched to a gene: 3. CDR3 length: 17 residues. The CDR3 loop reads CASSPGLAGVGTDTQYF. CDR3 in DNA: TGTGCCAGCTCACCAGGACTAGCGGGAGTCGGCACAGATACGCAGTATTTT. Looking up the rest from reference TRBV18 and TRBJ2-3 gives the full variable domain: NAGVMQNPRHLVRRRGQEARLRCSPMKGHSHVYWYRQLPEEGLKFMVYLQKENIIDESGMPKERFSAEFPKEGPSILRIQQVVRGDSAAYFCASSPGLAGVGTDTQYFGPGTRLTVL.

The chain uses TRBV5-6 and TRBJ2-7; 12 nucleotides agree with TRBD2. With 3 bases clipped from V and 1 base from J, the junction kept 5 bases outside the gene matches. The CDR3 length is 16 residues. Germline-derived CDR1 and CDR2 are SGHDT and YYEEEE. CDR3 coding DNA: TGTGCCAGCAGCTACCGGACTAGCGGGGTGTCCTACGAGCAGTACTTC. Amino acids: CASSYRTSGVSYEQYF.

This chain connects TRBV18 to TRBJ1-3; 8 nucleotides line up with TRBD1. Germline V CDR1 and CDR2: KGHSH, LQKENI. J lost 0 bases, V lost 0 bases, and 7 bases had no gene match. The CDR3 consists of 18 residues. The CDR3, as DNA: TGTGCCAGCTCACCACCGCCGGGACAGGACCACTCTGGAAACACCATATATTTT. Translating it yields CASSPPPGQDHSGNTIYF.

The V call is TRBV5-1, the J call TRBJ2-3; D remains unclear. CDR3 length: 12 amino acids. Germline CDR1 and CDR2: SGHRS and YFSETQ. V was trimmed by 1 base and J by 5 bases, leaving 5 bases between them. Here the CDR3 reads CASSLYRDTQYF. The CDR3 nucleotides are TGCGCCAGCAGCTTGTATAGAGATACGCAGTATTTT.

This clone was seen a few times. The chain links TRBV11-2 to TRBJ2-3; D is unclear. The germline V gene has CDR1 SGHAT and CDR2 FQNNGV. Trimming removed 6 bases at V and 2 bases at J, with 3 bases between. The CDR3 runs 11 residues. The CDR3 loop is CASRTTDTQYF. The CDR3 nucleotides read TGTGCCAGCAGGACCACAGATACGCAGTATTTT.

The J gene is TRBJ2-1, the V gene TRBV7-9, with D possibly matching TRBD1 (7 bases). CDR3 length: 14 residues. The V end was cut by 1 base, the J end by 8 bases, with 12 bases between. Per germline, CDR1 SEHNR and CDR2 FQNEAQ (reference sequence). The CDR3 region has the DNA TGTGCCAGCAGCTTAGAAGACAGGGAGGATGAGCAGTTCTTC. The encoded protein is CASSLEDREDEQFF.

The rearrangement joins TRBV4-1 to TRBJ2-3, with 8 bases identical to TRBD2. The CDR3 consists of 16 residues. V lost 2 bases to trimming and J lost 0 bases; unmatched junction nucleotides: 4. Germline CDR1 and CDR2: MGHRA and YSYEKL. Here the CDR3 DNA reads TGCGCCAGCAGCCAACCAGCGGGAGCTAGCACAGATACGCAGTATTTT. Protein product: CASSQPAGASTDTQYF.

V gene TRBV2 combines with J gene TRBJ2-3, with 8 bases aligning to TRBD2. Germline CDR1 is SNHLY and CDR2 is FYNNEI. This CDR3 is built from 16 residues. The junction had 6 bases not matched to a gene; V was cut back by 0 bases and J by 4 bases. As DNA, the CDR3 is TGTGCCAGCAGTGAAGCAGGCGGGAGGTTGGCAGATACGCAGTATTTT. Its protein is CASSEAGGRLADTQYF.

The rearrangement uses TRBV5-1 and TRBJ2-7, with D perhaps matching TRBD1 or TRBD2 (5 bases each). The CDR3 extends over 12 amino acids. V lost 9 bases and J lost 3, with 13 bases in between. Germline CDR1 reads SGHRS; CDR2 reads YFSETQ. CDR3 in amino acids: CATGTDFYEQYF. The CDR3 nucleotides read TGCGCCACCGGGACGGATTTCTACGAGCAGTACTTC. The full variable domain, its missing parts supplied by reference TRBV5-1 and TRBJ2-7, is KAGVTQTPRYLIKTRGQQVTLSCSPISGHRSVSWYQQTPGQGLQFLFEYFSETQRNKGNFPGRFSGRQFSNSRSEMNVSTLELGDSALYLCATGTDFYEQYFGPGTRLTVT.

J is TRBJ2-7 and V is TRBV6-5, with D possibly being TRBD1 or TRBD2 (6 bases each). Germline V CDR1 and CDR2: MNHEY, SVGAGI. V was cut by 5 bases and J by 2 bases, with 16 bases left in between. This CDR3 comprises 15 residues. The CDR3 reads CASSPPLGGAYEQYF. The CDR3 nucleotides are TGTGCCAGCAGTCCCCCTTTGGGGGGCGCCTACGAGCAGTACTTC.

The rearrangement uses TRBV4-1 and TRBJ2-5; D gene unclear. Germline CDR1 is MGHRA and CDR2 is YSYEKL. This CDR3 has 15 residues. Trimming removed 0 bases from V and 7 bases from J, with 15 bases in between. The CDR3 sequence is CASSQDPPGPGTQYF. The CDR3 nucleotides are TGCGCCAGCAGCCAAGATCCTCCCGGTCCCGGGACCCAGTACTTC.

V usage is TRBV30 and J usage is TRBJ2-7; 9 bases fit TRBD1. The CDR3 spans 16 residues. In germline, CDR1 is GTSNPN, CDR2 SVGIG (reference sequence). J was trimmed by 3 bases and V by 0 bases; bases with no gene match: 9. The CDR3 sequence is CAWSVPRTGAYYEQYF. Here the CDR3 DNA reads TGTGCCTGGAGTGTCCCGAGGACAGGGGCTTACTACGAGCAGTACTTC. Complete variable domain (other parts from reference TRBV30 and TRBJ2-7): SQTIHQWPATLVQPVGSPLSLECTVEGTSNPNLYWYRQAAGRGLQLLFYSVGIGQISSEVPQNLSASRPQDRQFILSSKKLLLSDSGFYLCAWSVPRTGAYYEQYFGPGTRLTVT.